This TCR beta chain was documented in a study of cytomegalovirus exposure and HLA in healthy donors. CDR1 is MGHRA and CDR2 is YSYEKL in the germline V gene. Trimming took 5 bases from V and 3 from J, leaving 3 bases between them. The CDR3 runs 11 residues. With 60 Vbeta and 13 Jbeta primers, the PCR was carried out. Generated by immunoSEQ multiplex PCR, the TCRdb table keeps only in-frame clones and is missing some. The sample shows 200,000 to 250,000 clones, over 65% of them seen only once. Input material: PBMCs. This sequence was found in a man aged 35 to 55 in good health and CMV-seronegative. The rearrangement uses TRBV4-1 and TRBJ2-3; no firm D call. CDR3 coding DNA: TGCGCCAGCAGCGCGACAGATACGCAGTATTTT. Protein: CASSATDTQYF.